This TCR beta chain was recovered during a study of PD-1 blockade in mismatch repair-deficient tumors. Study context: All were previously treated, progressing patients with about twelve mismatch repair-deficient cancer types.

Findings and limits, study-wide: Tumor-resident clones, often undetectable pretreatment in blood, expanded then contracted after pembrolizumab.

Trimming took off 1 base at V and 0 bases at J, with 21 bases between the two ends. CDR1 is SGHTA, CDR2 FQGTGA, per germline. This CDR3 is 20 amino acids long. Some clones are missing from TCRdb's copy, which holds only in-frame ones; the method was immunoSEQ multiplex PCR. Of some 120,000 clones listed, around 86% are singletons. Every patient had mismatch repair deficiency by PCR or immunohistochemistry. TCRs were sequenced from a few patients responding to pembrolizumab. Of note for this clone: What it binds is unknown.

The clonotype originates from an adult with mismatch repair-deficient cancer. The source material was peripheral blood, sampled 44 weeks after starting pembrolizumab. The gene calls are TRBV7-3 and TRBJ2-2, with D perhaps assigned TRBD1 or TRBD2 (5 bases each). Here the CDR3 DNA reads TGTGCCAGCAGCTTAAGGGGACGGAACTTCGATTTCGCGAACACCGGGGAGCTGTTTTTT. Translated: CASSLRGRNFDFANTGELFF.